This T cell receptor beta chain came from a study of cytomegalovirus exposure and HLA in healthy donors. Study background: Earlier work reported roughly 120 million unique TCR beta sequences from about 180 million T cells. An early release of data contained approximately 80 million unique TCRs, which came from HLA-typed donors.

Both 60 Vbeta primers and 13 Jbeta primers went into the PCR. Assay used: immunoSEQ multiplex PCR; TCRdb lists only in-frame clones, some missing. Of some 130,000 clones listed, over 60% are singletons. Healthy people donating bone marrow made up the donors. Germline V CDR1 and CDR2: MNHNS, SASEGT. This CDR3 has 14 amino acids. Trimming stripped 4 bases from V and 2 bases from J, with 9 bases between. This chain connects TRBV6-1 to TRBJ2-1; a possible D gene is TRBD1 (5 bases). The TCR was taken from a male donor in good health and CMV-seropositive. Sequencing was performed on PBMCs. CDR3 sequence (DNA): TGTGCCAGCAGTGGTCAGGGCACCTACAATGAGCAGTTCTTC. Encoded protein: CASSGQGTYNEQFF.